The 23 T cell receptor beta chains given below trace back to one sample, sequenced in a study of blood T cell repertoires in COVID-19. The protocol was immunoSEQ multiplex PCR, while the TCRdb copy is restricted to in-frame clones and leaves out a portion. Here the sample spans a few hundred thousand clones, 70% to 90% being singletons. Specimen: peripheral blood. Receptor source: a woman between 25 and 40 years old with COVID-19, enrolled during active disease.

The rearrangement joins TRBV30 to TRBJ1-5, with D hard to call. The CDR3 consists of 14 residues. Trimming took 5 bases from V and 0 from J, leaving 11 bases between them. Per germline, CDR1 GTSNPN and CDR2 SVGIG (reference sequence). As DNA, the CDR3 is TGTGCCTGGGGGAGGACCCATAGCAATCAGCCCCAGCATTTT. Its translation: CAWGRTHSNQPQHF.

The V gene is TRBV6-5, the J gene TRBJ2-2; 7 bases match TRBD1. Per the germline V gene, CDR1 is MNHEY and CDR2 is SVGAGI. CDR3 length: 15 amino acids. V lost 0 bases and J lost 7; bases outside the gene matches: 5. The CDR3 coding sequence is TGTGCCAGCAGTTACTCGCCAGGGGGTGGCGGGGAGCTGTTTTTT. This translates into CASSYSPGGGGELFF.

This rearrangement joins TRBV6-5 to TRBJ2-5, with D perhaps TRBD2 (6 bases). Trimming cost V 6 bases and J 5 bases, with 7 bases left between them. The length of the CDR3 is 11 residues. Germline assignment: CDR1 MNHEY and CDR2 SVGAGI. The CDR3 spells CASSRGETQYF. The CDR3 region has the DNA TGTGCCAGCAGCCGGGGGGAGACCCAGTACTTC.

The V and J genes are TRBV12-3 or TRBV12-4 and TRBJ2-5; 7 bases agree with TRBD1. V shed 6 bases, J shed 5 bases, and the junction held 6 bases outside the gene matches. The CDR3 extends over 13 amino acids. Here the CDR3 DNA reads TGTGCCAGCAGCCCAGGGGGTAAGGAGACCCAGTACTTC. This codes for CASSPGGKETQYF.

The V call is TRBV11-2, the J call TRBJ1-3; 7 bases are shared with TRBD1. V dropped 4 bases and J dropped 1; count of bases not matched to a gene: 7. The V gene's germline CDR1 is SGHAT and CDR2 FQNNGV. The CDR3 has 16 residues. This chain's CDR3 is CASSSRQGVSGNTIYF. For the CDR3, the DNA is TGTGCCAGCAGCTCTAGACAGGGAGTGTCTGGAAACACCATATATTTT.

This clone turned up a few times. The rearrangement links TRBV6-5 to TRBJ1-2, with D perhaps TRBD1 (6 bases). Trimming took off 8 bases at V and 3 bases at J, with 13 bases between the two ends. Germline V gene sequence: CDR1 MNHEY, CDR2 SVGAGI. The CDR3 totals 13 residues. DNA of the CDR3: TGTGCCAGCGGCGCTCAGGGGTACTATGGCTACACCTTC. This sequence encodes CASGAQGYYGYTF.

CDR3 region: CASSLPRTSGSAGELFF. In nucleotides, the CDR3 is TGTGCCAGCAGCCTCCCCCGGACTAGCGGGAGTGCCGGGGAGCTGTTTTTT. The chain recombines TRBV28 with TRBJ2-2; 13 bases are a match to TRBD2. Germline V gene sequence: CDR1 MDHEN, CDR2 SYDVKM. This CDR3 has 17 amino acids. V shed 6 bases, J shed 6 bases, and the junction held 10 bases outside the gene matches.

The V and J genes are TRBV6-5 and TRBJ1-6; 11 bases are shared with TRBD1. The trim removed 7 bases at V and 9 bases at J, leaving 5 bases unmatched. The CDR3 loop spans 14 amino acids. Per germline, CDR1 MNHEY and CDR2 SVGAGI. The CDR3, as DNA: TGTGCCAGCATCTCGGGACAGGGGGGTTCACCCCTCCACTTT. The encoded protein is CASISGQGGSPLHF.

The chain employs TRBV25-1 and TRBJ1-4, with TRBD1 matching 11 bases. Losses at the gene ends were 2 bases for V and 0 bases for J; bases not matched to a gene: 5. The CDR3 extends over 18 amino acids. Germline CDR1 MGHDK, CDR2 SYGVNS. The CDR3 is CASSEGQGALPTNEKLFF. CDR3 coding DNA: TGTGCCAGCAGTGAAGGACAGGGGGCTCTTCCAACTAATGAAAAACTGTTTTTT. The whole variable domain, remainder taken from reference TRBV25-1 and TRBJ1-4, is EADIYQTPRYLVIGTGKKITLECSQTMGHDKMYWYQQDPGMELHLIHYSYGVNSTEKGDLSSESTVSRIRTEHFPLTLESARPSHTSQYLCASSEGQGALPTNEKLFFGSGTQLSVL.

This chain uses TRBV4-1 with TRBJ2-1; 8 positions agree with TRBD2. Germline V gene sequence: CDR1 MGHRA, CDR2 YSYEKL. The CDR3 is 17 amino acids. Unmatched junction bases numbered 7, after V lost 3 bases and J lost 0 bases. This CDR3 is CASSQTWTSSSYNEQFF. The CDR3 region has the DNA TGCGCCAGCAGCCAGACCTGGACTAGCAGCTCCTACAATGAGCAGTTCTTC.

The chain recombines TRBV7-2 with TRBJ2-7; 9 bases match TRBD2. CDR3 length equals 17 residues. Germline CDR1 SGHTA, CDR2 FQGNSA. V lost 3 bases and J lost 6; bases outside the gene matches: 15. CDR3 DNA: TGTGCCAGCAGCTTGACAAGGAGTGGCGGGGGGGCCGGCGAGCAGTACTTC. Protein product: CASSLTRSGGGAGEQYF.

The J gene is TRBJ1-2, the V gene TRBV29-1; D unclear. V lost 0 bases and J 4 bases, leaving 9 bases between the germline ends. The CDR3 is 13 amino acids. From germline, CDR1 is SQVTM and CDR2 ANQGSEA. The CDR3, as DNA: TGCAGCGTTGAAGATAGACTGGGCTATGGCTACACCTTC. Amino acid sequence: CSVEDRLGYGYTF.

This sequence joins TRBV18 and TRBJ1-5; tentatively, D is TRBD1 (5 bases). Germline V gene sequence: CDR1 KGHSH, CDR2 LQKENI. With 2 bases removed from V and 7 bases from J, the gap between germline ends came to 9 bases. There are 13 residues in the CDR3. The CDR3 loop reads CASSPGAGQPQHF. The CDR3 DNA follows: TGTGCCAGCTCACCAGGGGCCGGGCAGCCCCAGCATTTT.

This clone was seen a single time. This chain joins TRBV2 and TRBJ1-1; D gene unclear. CDR3 size: 13 residues. The V end lost 1 base, the J end lost 5 bases, and 8 bases lay between the germline ends. CDR1 SNHLY and CDR2 FYNNEI come from the germline V gene. This CDR3 reads CASSEGLETEAFF. In DNA, the CDR3 is TGTGCCAGCAGTGAAGGTTTGGAGACTGAAGCTTTCTTT. The entire variable domain, with the rest obtained from reference TRBV2 and TRBJ1-1, is as follows: EPEVTQTPSHQVTQMGQEVILRCVPISNHLYFYWYRQILGQKVEFLVSFYNNEISEKSEIFDDQFSVERPDGSNFTLKIRSTKLEDSAMYFCASSEGLETEAFFGQGTRLTVV.

A remark on this clone: At one end the junction does not follow the germline gene, possibly because of a read error. This chain joins TRBV2 and TRBJ1-4; tentatively, D is TRBD1 (5 bases). Germline loops: CDR1 SNHLY, CDR2 FYNNEI. This CDR3 region has 12 residues. The CDR3 DNA reads TGTGCCAGCAGTGAAAGTGGCCAGGGTCGCCGATTT. Residues: CASSESGQGRRF.

This rearrangement joins TRBV6-2 or TRBV6-3 to TRBJ2-1; possibly TRBD2 for D (6 bases). The CDR3 extends over 16 amino acids. Germline V lookup: CDR1 MNHEY, CDR2 SVGEGT. Trimming removed 0 bases from V and 0 bases from J, with 9 bases in between. The CDR3 nucleotides are TGTGCCAGCAGTTACTCAGCGGAGGGCTCCTACAATGAGCAGTTCTTC. It encodes CASSYSAEGSYNEQFF.

The V gene is TRBV4-3, the J gene TRBJ2-1; 8 bases map to TRBD2. Germline assignment: CDR1 LGHNA and CDR2 YSLEER. CDR3 length equals 14 residues. Losses at the gene ends were 1 base for V and 6 bases for J; bases not matched to a gene: 2. The CDR3 DNA reads TGCGCCAGCAGCCAAGGGCGGGAGGCCAATGAGCAGTTCTTC. Translation gives CASSQGREANEQFF.

This clone was seen more than once but under ten times. The chain uses TRBV6-6 and TRBJ1-2; D gene ambiguous. Germline values: CDR1 MNHNY, CDR2 SVGAGI (reference sequence). The CDR3 spans 15 residues. Trimming stripped 6 bases from V and 6 bases from J, with 20 bases between. The CDR3 region has the DNA TGTGCCAGCAGCCTAGACGGACTTCCCCGCGATGGCTACACCTTC. Protein product: CASSLDGLPRDGYTF.

This clone was seen just once. This sequence joins TRBV9 and TRBJ2-2; 8 bases are a match to TRBD2. J was trimmed by 2 bases and V by 2 bases; bases with no gene match: 5. This CDR3 has 16 amino acids. Germline CDR1 and CDR2: SGDLS and YYNGEE. The DNA of the CDR3 is TGTGCCAGCAGCGTGTCGGGACTAGTCAACACCGGGGAGCTGTTTTTT. Translating gives CASSVSGLVNTGELFF.

V is TRBV27 and J is TRBJ2-1, with 8 positions matching TRBD2. Germline V gives CDR1 MNHEY, CDR2 SMNVEV (reference sequence). The CDR3 is 16 residues long. Trimming cost V 7 bases and J 4 bases; bases outside gene matches: 12. CDR3 DNA sequence: TGTGCCAGCACCCACCTCCCCGGGAGGGAATACAATGAGCAGTTCTTC. Its translation: CASTHLPGREYNEQFF.

The chain joins TRBV5-1 to TRBJ2-5; the match to TRBD1 covers 7 bases. This CDR3 is 16 amino acids long. Germline V gives CDR1 SGHRS, CDR2 YFSETQ. The J segment lost 1 base and the V segment lost 4 bases, leaving 10 bases of the junction unmatched. The CDR3 here is CASSQGQAPGQETQYF. CDR3 DNA sequence: TGCGCCAGCAGCCAAGGACAGGCTCCGGGCCAAGAGACCCAGTACTTC.

The chain employs TRBV18 and TRBJ1-2; D possibly corresponds to TRBD1 (6 bases). The length of the CDR3 is 14 residues. Germline V gene sequence: CDR1 KGHSH, CDR2 LQKENI. Trimming removed 7 bases at V and 4 bases at J, with 16 bases between. CDR3 residues: CASLISGDVYGYTF. The CDR3 nucleotides are TGTGCCAGCTTAATCTCAGGGGACGTCTATGGCTACACCTTC. Full variable domain (missing parts from reference TRBV18 and TRBJ1-2): NAGVMQNPRHLVRRRGQEARLRCSPMKGHSHVYWYRQLPEEGLKFMVYLQKENIIDESGMPKERFSAEFPKEGPSILRIQQVVRGDSAAYFCASLISGDVYGYTFGSGTRLTVV.

The chain uses TRBV6-2 or TRBV6-3 and TRBJ2-1; 9 bases fit TRBD1. The CDR3 runs to 17 residues. The trim removed 5 bases at V and 2 bases at J, leaving 10 bases unmatched. Germline assignment: CDR1 MNHEY and CDR2 SVGEGT. CDR3 bases: TGTGCCAGCAGTCCCCCTTGGGACAGGGTGCCCTACAATGAGCAGTTCTTC. Protein: CASSPPWDRVPYNEQFF.